This T cell receptor beta chain derives from a study of cytomegalovirus exposure and HLA in healthy donors. Primers: 60 Vbeta forward and 13 Jbeta reverse. Repertoires were generated with immunoSEQ multiplex PCR, while TCRdb's copy carries only in-frame clones and drops some. The repertoire has some 86,000 clones, around 79% of them found once; the top ten carry about 14%. The source of this sequence is a woman aged 40 to 49 in good health and CMV-seropositive. Sequencing was performed on PBMCs.

In DNA, the CDR3 is TGTGCCAGCACGGGATCGATCGGGACTGAAGCTTTCTTT. Encoded protein: CASTGSIGTEAFF. The gene calls are TRBV6-5 and TRBJ1-1; D is unresolved. Germline assignment: CDR1 MNHEY and CDR2 SVGAGI. The CDR3 contains 13 residues. Trimming took off 7 bases at V and 5 bases at J, with 14 bases between the two ends.